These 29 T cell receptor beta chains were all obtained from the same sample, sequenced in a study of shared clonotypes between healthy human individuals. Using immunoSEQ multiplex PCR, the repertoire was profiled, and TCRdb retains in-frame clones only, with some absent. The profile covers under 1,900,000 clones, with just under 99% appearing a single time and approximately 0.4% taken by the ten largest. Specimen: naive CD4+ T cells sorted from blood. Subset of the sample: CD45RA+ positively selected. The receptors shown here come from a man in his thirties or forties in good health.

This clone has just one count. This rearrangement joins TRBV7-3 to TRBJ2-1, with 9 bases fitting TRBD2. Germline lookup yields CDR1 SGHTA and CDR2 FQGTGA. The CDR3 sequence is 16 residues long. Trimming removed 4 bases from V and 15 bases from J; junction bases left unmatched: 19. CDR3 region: CASSSSPLGGAGGLFF. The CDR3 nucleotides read TGTGCCAGCAGCTCCAGTCCCTTAGGTGGAGCGGGAGGTTTGTTCTTC.

The CDR3 spells CASRLLTSGINTGELFF. The CDR3 nucleotides are TGTGCCAGCAGGTTATTGACTAGCGGGATAAACACCGGGGAGCTGTTTTTT. This chain uses TRBV7-8 with TRBJ2-2; 11 nucleotides align to TRBD2. Germline V CDR1 and CDR2: SGHVS, FQNEAQ. The V gene end was trimmed by 6 bases and the J gene end by 2 bases; junction bases not matched to a gene: 8. The CDR3 is 17 residues long.

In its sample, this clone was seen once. The CDR3 reads CASSLGVDTQYF. The CDR3 nucleotides are TGTGCCAGCAGTTTAGGTGTGGATACGCAGTATTTT. The chain uses TRBV28 and TRBJ2-3; D gene ambiguous. The germline gives CDR1 MDHEN, CDR2 SYDVKM. There are 12 residues in the CDR3. V lost 2 bases and J 6 bases, leaving 6 bases between the germline ends.

The CDR3 nucleotides read TGTGCTAGTGGTTTGGTGGGGGGCCCCGGGCAGTTCTTC. Translation gives CASGLVGGPGQFF. The rearrangement links TRBV12-5 to TRBJ2-1; D tentatively fits TRBD1 or TRBD2 (6 bases each). The CDR3 has 13 amino acids. The germline V gene encodes CDR1 LGHNT and CDR2 FRNRAP. Trimming removed 0 bases from V and 12 bases from J, with 12 bases in between.

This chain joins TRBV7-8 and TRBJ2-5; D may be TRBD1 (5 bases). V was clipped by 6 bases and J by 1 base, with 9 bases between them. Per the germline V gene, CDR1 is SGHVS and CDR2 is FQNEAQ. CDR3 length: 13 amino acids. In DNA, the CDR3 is TGTGCCAGCAGTAAGGACACCCAAGAGACCCAGTACTTC. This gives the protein CASSKDTQETQYF.

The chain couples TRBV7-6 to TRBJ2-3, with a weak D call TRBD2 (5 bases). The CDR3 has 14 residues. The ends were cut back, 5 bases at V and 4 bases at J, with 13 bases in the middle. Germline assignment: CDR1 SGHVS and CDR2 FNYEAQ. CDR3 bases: TGTGCCAGCAGCCGTCGACACGGGGCAGATACGCAGTATTTT. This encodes CASSRRHGADTQYF.

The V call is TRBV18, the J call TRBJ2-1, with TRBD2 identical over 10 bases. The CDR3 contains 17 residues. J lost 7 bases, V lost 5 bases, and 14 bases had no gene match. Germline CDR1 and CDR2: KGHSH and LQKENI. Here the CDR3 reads CASSTTSGHPKVNEQFF. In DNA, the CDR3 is TGTGCCAGCTCAACGACTAGCGGGCACCCAAAGGTGAATGAGCAGTTCTTC.

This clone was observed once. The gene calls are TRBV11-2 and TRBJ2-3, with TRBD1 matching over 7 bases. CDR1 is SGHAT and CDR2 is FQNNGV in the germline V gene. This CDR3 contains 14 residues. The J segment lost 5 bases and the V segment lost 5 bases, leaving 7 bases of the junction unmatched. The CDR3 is CASSLRDRGDTQYF. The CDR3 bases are TGTGCCAGCAGCCTTCGGGACAGAGGAGATACGCAGTATTTT.

As DNA, the CDR3 is TGTGCCAGCACCCGGGACAGGGGGCTTAAGCAGTACTTC. As protein: CASTRDRGLKQYF. The chain is built from TRBV5-6 and TRBJ2-7; 12 nucleotides line up with TRBD1. Germline values: CDR1 SGHDT, CDR2 YYEEEE. The V segment lost 6 bases and the J segment 8 bases; nucleotides outside the gene matches: 6. The CDR3 loop spans 13 amino acids.

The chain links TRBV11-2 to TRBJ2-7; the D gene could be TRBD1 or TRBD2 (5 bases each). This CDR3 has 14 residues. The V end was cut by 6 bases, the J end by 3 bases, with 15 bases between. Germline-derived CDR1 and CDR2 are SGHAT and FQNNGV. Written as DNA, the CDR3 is TGTGCCAGCAGTTCAGGGACGGAGCGCTACGAGCAGTACTTC. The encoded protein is CASSSGTERYEQYF.

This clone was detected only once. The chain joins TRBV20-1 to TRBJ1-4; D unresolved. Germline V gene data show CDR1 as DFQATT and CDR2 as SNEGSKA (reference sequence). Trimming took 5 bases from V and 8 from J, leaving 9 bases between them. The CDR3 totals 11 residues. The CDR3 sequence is CSALVSEKLFF. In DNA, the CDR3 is TGCAGTGCTTTGGTCTCGGAAAAACTGTTTTTT.

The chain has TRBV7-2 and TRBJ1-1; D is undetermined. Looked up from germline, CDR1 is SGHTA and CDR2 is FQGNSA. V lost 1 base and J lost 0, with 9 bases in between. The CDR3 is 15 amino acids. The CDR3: CASSLVAGLNTEAFF. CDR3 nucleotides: TGTGCCAGCAGCTTAGTTGCGGGTCTGAACACTGAAGCTTTCTTT. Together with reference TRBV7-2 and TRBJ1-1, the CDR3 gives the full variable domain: GAGVSQSPSNKVTEKGKDVELRCDPISGHTALYWYRQSLGQGLEFLIYFQGNSAPDKSGLPSDRFSAERTGGSVSTLTIQRTQQEDSAVYLCASSLVAGLNTEAFFGQGTRLTVV.

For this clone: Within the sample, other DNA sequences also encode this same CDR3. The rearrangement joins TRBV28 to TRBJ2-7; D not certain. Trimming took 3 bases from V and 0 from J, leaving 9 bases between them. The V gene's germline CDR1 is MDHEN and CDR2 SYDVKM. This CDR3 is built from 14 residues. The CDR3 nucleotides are TGTGCCAGCAGTTTCGTCGGTGGCTCCTACGAGCAGTACTTC. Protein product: CASSFVGGSYEQYF.

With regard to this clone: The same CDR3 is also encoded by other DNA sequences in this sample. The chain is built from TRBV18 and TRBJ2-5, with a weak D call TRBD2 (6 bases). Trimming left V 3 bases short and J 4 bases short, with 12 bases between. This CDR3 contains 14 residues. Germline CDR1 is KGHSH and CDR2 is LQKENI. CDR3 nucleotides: TGTGCCAGCTCACCGACTGGAGGGGTAGAGACCCAGTACTTC. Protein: CASSPTGGVETQYF.

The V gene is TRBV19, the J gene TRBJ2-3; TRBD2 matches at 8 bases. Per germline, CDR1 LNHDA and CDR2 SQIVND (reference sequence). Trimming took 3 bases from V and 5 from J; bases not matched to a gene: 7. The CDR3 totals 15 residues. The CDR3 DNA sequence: TGTGCCAGTAGTATCGGAGCGGGAGTTGTAGATACGCAGTATTTT. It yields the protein CASSIGAGVVDTQYF.

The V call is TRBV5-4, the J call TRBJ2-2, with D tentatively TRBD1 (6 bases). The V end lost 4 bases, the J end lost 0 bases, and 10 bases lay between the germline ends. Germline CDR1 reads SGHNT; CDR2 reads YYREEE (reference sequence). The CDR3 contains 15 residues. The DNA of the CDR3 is TGTGCCAGCAGCACTGGGACAACGAACACCGGGGAGCTGTTTTTT. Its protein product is CASSTGTTNTGELFF.

The CDR3 loop reads CASSPRTAVWEQYF. DNA for the CDR3: TGTGCCAGCAGCCCCCGGACAGCGGTATGGGAGCAGTACTTC. This chain connects TRBV7-9 to TRBJ2-7; maybe TRBD1 (6 bases). Germline V gene sequence: CDR1 SEHNR, CDR2 FQNEAQ (reference sequence). Trimming left V 5 bases short and J 7 bases short, with 18 bases between. There are 14 residues in the CDR3.

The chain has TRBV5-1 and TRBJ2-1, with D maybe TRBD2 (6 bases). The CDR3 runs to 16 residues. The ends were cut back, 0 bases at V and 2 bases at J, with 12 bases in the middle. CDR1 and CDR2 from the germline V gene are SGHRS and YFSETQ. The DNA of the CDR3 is TGCGCCAGCAGCTTGGGGGCTAGCGTTGCCTACAATGAGCAGTTCTTC. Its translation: CASSLGASVAYNEQFF.

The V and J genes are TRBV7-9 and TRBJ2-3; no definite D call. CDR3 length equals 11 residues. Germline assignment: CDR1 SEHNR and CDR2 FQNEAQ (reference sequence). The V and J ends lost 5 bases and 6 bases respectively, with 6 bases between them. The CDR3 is CASSPRDTQYF. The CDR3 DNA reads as TGTGCCAGCAGCCCCCGGGATACGCAGTATTTT.

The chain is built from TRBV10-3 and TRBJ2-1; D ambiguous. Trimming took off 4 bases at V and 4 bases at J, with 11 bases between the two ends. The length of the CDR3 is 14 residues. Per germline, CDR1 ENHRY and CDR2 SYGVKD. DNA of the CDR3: TGTGCCATCAGTGTTAGTACCATTTACAATGAGCAGTTCTTC. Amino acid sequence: CAISVSTIYNEQFF.

The CDR3 DNA sequence: TGTGCCAGCAGCTACAAACTTGCCGGGGGGAGGGCCATCACAGATACGCAGTATTTT. This translates into CASSYKLAGGRAITDTQYF. J is TRBJ2-3 and V is TRBV28, with 7 bases matching TRBD2. The CDR3 runs 19 residues. Germline CDR1 reads MDHEN; CDR2 reads SYDVKM. J gave up 2 bases and V 6 bases, and 20 bases lay outside the gene matches.

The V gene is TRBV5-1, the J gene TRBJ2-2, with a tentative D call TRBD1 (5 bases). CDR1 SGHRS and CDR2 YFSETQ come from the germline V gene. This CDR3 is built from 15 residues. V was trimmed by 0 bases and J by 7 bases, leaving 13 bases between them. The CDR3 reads CASSLARQLGGELFF. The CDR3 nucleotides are TGCGCCAGCAGCTTGGCACGACAGCTCGGCGGGGAGCTGTTTTTT.

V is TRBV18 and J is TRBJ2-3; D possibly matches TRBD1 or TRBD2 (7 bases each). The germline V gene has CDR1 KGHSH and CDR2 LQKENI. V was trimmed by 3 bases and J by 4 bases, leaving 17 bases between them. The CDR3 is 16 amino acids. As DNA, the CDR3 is TGTGCCAGCTCACCGCGGACAGGAGGGGGGGCAGATACGCAGTATTTT. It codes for CASSPRTGGGADTQYF.

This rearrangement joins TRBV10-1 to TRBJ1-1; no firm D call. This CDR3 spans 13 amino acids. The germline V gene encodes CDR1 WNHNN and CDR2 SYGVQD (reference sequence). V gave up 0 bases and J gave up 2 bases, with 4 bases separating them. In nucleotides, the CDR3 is TGCGCCAGCAGTGAGTCAATAAACACTGAAGCTTTCTTT. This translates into CASSESINTEAFF.

CDR3 nucleotide sequence: TGCGCCAGCAGCCAAGTCGGGGGGAGTTGGGAGACCCAGTACTTC. It yields the protein CASSQVGGSWETQYF. The chain carries TRBV4-1 and TRBJ2-5; 7 bases fit TRBD2. Germline assignment: CDR1 MGHRA and CDR2 YSYEKL. V was pared by 1 base and J by 5 bases, with 7 bases of the junction left unmatched. This CDR3 has 15 amino acids.

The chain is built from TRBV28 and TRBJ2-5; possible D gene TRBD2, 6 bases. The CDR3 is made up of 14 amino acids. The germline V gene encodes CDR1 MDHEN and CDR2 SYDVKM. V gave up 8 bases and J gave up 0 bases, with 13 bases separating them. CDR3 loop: CASRQGDYQETQYF. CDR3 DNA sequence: TGTGCCAGCCGCCAAGGGGACTACCAAGAGACCCAGTACTTC.

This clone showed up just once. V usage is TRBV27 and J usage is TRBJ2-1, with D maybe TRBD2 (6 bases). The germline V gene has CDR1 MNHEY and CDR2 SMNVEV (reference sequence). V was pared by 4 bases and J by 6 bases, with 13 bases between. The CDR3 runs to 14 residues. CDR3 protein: CASSSVAGFNEQFF. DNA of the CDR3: TGTGCCAGCAGTTCCGTTGCGGGGTTCAATGAGCAGTTCTTC.

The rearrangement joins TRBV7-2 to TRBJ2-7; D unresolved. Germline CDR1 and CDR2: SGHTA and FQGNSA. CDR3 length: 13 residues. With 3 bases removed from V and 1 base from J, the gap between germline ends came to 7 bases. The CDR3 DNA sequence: TGTGCCAGCAGCTTTACAGCGTCCTACGAGCAGTACTTC. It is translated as CASSFTASYEQYF.

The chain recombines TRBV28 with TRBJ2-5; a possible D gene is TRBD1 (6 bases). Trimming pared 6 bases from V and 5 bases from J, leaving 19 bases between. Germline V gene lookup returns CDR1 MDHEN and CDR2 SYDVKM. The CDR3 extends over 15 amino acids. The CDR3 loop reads CASRPGDRARETQYF. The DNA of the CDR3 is TGTGCCAGCAGGCCAGGGGATAGGGCCCGTGAGACCCAGTACTTC.